What follows are 9 T cell receptor beta chains derived from one specimen sequenced in a study of blood T cell repertoires in COVID-19. Clones were read by immunoSEQ multiplex PCR, and TCRdb kept only the in-frame ones, dropping some. The sample yields about 180,000 clones, 88% seen once. The sequenced material came from PBMCs or T cells enriched from blood (not recorded which). These receptors all come from a young woman who had recovered from COVID-19.

V is TRBV25-1 and J is TRBJ2-3; D is possibly TRBD2 (6 bases). Trimming removed 5 bases at V and 3 bases at J, with 15 bases between. The germline V gene has CDR1 MGHDK and CDR2 SYGVNS. This CDR3 comprises 15 residues. In DNA, the CDR3 is TGTGCCAGCAGTTCGCAACTAGCCGGTACAGATACGCAGTATTTT. It specifies CASSSQLAGTDTQYF.

This clone was observed a few times. V is TRBV27 and J is TRBJ2-1, with a tentative D call TRBD2 (6 bases). Germline V CDR1 and CDR2: MNHEY, SMNVEV (reference sequence). The CDR3 covers 12 residues. V lost 2 bases, J lost 9 bases, and 8 bases lay in between. CDR3: CASSLGGSEQFF. DNA of the CDR3: TGTGCCAGCAGTTTAGGAGGGTCTGAGCAGTTCTTC.

This chain uses TRBV4-1 with TRBJ2-1, with 12 bases that match TRBD2. The CDR3 runs to 16 residues. In germline, CDR1 is MGHRA, CDR2 YSYEKL. J lost 7 bases, V lost 4 bases, and 8 bases had no gene match. The CDR3 coding sequence is TGCGCCAGCAGCCCTCTGAGACTAGCGGGAGATAATGAGCAGTTCTTC. It specifies CASSPLRLAGDNEQFF.

CDR3: CASTQGGTGSYEQYF. The CDR3 bases are TGTGCCAGTACCCAGGGGGGGACAGGGAGCTACGAGCAGTACTTC. This chain connects TRBV19 to TRBJ2-7; 9 bases align to TRBD1. CDR3 length: 15 residues. J lost 3 bases, V lost 7 bases, and 10 bases had no gene match. The germline gives CDR1 LNHDA, CDR2 SQIVND (reference sequence).

This clone was found once. This chain connects TRBV28 to TRBJ1-6; D unresolved. Looked up from germline, CDR1 is MDHEN and CDR2 is SYDVKM. The CDR3 runs to 15 residues. Trimming stripped 4 bases from V and 9 bases from J, with 16 bases between. CDR3 protein: CASSSIDYKGSPLHF. CDR3 nucleotides: TGTGCCAGCAGTTCCATTGACTATAAGGGTTCACCCCTCCACTTT.

This rearrangement joins TRBV7-6 to TRBJ1-1; 7 positions match TRBD1. The CDR3 is 16 amino acids. Trimming cost V 1 base and J 0 bases; bases outside gene matches: 5. Looked up from germline, CDR1 is SGHVS and CDR2 is FNYEAQ. This CDR3 is CASSLVGGQMNTEAFF. CDR3 bases: TGTGCCAGCAGCTTAGTCGGGGGACAGATGAACACTGAAGCTTTCTTT. The variable domain in full, completed from reference TRBV7-6 and TRBJ1-1, reads GAGVSQSPRYKVTKRGQDVALRCDPISGHVSLYWYRQALGQGPEFLTYFNYEAQQDKSGLPNDRFSAERPEGSISTLTIQRTEQRDSAMYRCASSLVGGQMNTEAFFGQGTRLTVV.

This clone was recorded only once. The rearrangement uses TRBV7-9 and TRBJ1-2; 11 bases fit TRBD1. CDR1 and CDR2 from the germline V gene are SEHNR and FQNEAQ (reference sequence). J gave up 6 bases and V 3 bases, and 9 bases lay outside the gene matches. This CDR3 contains 16 residues. CDR3 coding DNA: TGTGCCAGCAGCTTCTCCCGGACAGGGGGCGTTCATGGCTACACCTTC. Translating it yields CASSFSRTGGVHGYTF.

The V gene is TRBV6-1, the J gene TRBJ2-7; 10 bases map to TRBD1. The length of the CDR3 is 15 residues. Losses at the gene ends were 1 base for V and 2 bases for J; bases not matched to a gene: 2. Germline V gene lookup returns CDR1 MNHNS and CDR2 SASEGT. CDR3 sequence: CASSEEGTGAYEQYF. CDR3 DNA sequence: TGTGCCAGCAGTGAAGAAGGGACAGGGGCCTACGAGCAGTACTTC.

CDR3 loop: CASSLFPGNTEAFF. In DNA, the CDR3 is TGTGCCAGCAGTTTATTCCCAGGCAACACTGAAGCTTTCTTT. V is TRBV27 and J is TRBJ1-1; D ambiguous. The germline V gene encodes CDR1 MNHEY and CDR2 SMNVEV (reference sequence). V was pared by 1 base and J by 2 bases, with 8 bases between. This CDR3 is 14 amino acids long.